Each of the 21 T cell receptor beta chains below was sequenced from the same sample in a study of blood T cells in healthy people across ages. It was with a sample-barcoded 5' primer and a J-beta primer mix that a second PCR of roughly 6 to 12 cycles was run. TCRdb reprocessed the 5' RACE reads with MiXCR, giving one entry per CDR3 protein. Counted here are approximately 780,000 distinct CDR3 sequences, 20% to 30% occurring once; the ten biggest clones make up 2.5% to 3.5%. The sample was also linked to a second study, of T cells of mothers and their children.

The specimen sequenced was blood. All receptors derive from a boy younger than 18 in good health.

The chain carries TRBV5-1 and TRBJ1-1; possible D gene TRBD1, 5 bases. Germline values: CDR1 SGHRS, CDR2 YFSETQ. The CDR3 has 15 amino acids. V lost 5 bases to trimming and J lost 0 bases, with 14 bases between them. CDR3 amino acids: CASRGGVGLNTEAFF. CDR3 bases: TGCGCCAGCAGGGGGGGGGTAGGTCTGAACACTGAAGCTTTCTTT.

The CDR3 protein is CASTPSGDRRNYGYTF. The CDR3 bases are TGTGCCAGCACACCCTCTGGGGACAGGCGAAACTATGGCTACACCTTC. This sequence joins TRBV27 and TRBJ1-2; 8 nucleotides agree with TRBD1. Per the germline V gene, CDR1 is MNHEY and CDR2 is SMNVEV (reference sequence). The CDR3 spans 16 residues. Trimming cost V 7 bases and J 2 bases; bases outside gene matches: 12.

This clonotype was counted only a few times. This chain links TRBV4-1 with TRBJ2-4; tentatively, D is TRBD2 (6 bases). CDR3 length equals 18 residues. V lost 1 base and J 2 bases, leaving 18 bases between the germline ends. The germline V gene encodes CDR1 MGHRA and CDR2 YSYEKL. This chain's CDR3 is CASSQGLAAGRPKNIQYF. CDR3 coding DNA: TGCGCCAGCAGCCAAGGGTTAGCGGCGGGGAGGCCCAAAAACATTCAGTACTTC.

The chain combines TRBV25-1 with TRBJ2-3; D call uncertain. This CDR3 comprises 15 residues. The germline CDR1 and CDR2 sequences are MGHDK and SYGVNS. V was clipped by 2 bases and J by 2 bases, with 11 bases between them. The CDR3 DNA reads TGTGCCAGCAGTGAAGGAGTCTTCTCCACAGATACGCAGTATTTT. It specifies CASSEGVFSTDTQYF.

The genes are TRBV29-1 and TRBJ2-7; 11 nucleotides agree with TRBD2. Judging by the DNA end, TRBJ2-5 fits better; the J call may be wrong. CDR1 is SQVTM and CDR2 is ANQGSEA in the germline V gene. The CDR3 has 15 amino acids. CDR3 loop: CSVEKTSGVQETQYF. The DNA of the CDR3 is TGCAGCGTTGAAAAGACTAGCGGGGTCCAAGAGACCCAGTACTTC.

This clonotype was counted between two and nine times. The chain carries TRBV7-6 and TRBJ2-7; no reliable D call. The germline V and J ends were trimmed by 5 bases and 0 bases, with 14 bases remaining between them. The CDR3 length is 15 residues. Germline V gives CDR1 SGHVS, CDR2 FNYEAQ. The CDR3 here is CASSPLGPTSYEQYF. CDR3 sequence (DNA): TGTGCCAGCAGCCCCCTTGGGCCTACCTCCTACGAGCAGTACTTC.

This clonotype was counted only a few times. V is TRBV7-2 and J is TRBJ2-3; unclear D gene. This CDR3 is built from 13 residues. Trimming took off 2 bases at V and 5 bases at J, with 8 bases between the two ends. CDR1 is SGHTA and CDR2 is FQGNSA in the germline V gene. The CDR3 DNA is TGTGCCAGCAGCTTAATCGTGGGAGATACGCAGTATTTT. Translation gives CASSLIVGDTQYF.

The rearrangement links TRBV5-1 to TRBJ2-7, with a weak D call TRBD1 (6 bases). The germline gives CDR1 SGHRS, CDR2 YFSETQ. The length of the CDR3 is 12 residues. V was cut by 2 bases and J by 6 bases, with 9 bases left in between. The CDR3 sequence is CASSLGQFEQYF. Written as DNA, the CDR3 is TGCGCCAGCAGCTTAGGACAGTTCGAGCAGTACTTC.

This clonotype appeared a few times. The CDR3 DNA is TGTGCCAGCGGAACAGATTCCGGCAATCAGCCCCAGCATTTT. As protein: CASGTDSGNQPQHF. The chain carries TRBV12-3 or TRBV12-4 and TRBJ1-5; D is uncertain. This CDR3 has 14 amino acids. The ends were cut back, 8 bases at V and 2 bases at J, with 13 bases in the middle.

The chain couples TRBV5-1 to TRBJ2-3; TRBD1 matches 11 bases. This CDR3 has 14 amino acids. Germline CDR1 is SGHRS and CDR2 is YFSETQ. V trimming: 3 bases; J trimming: 11 bases; junction bases outside the gene matches: 8. For the CDR3, the DNA is TGCGCCAGCAGCTGGAGGGACAGGGGGGCCGTGCAGTATTTT. Translated, it gives CASSWRDRGAVQYF.

This chain joins TRBV20-1 and TRBJ2-3, with TRBD1 identical over 9 bases. Germline CDR1 is DFQATT and CDR2 is SNEGSKA (reference sequence). The CDR3 loop spans 14 amino acids. With V trimmed by 6 bases and J by 1 base, 5 bases remained unmatched. The CDR3 reads CSAGDRVRTDTQYF. CDR3 coding DNA: TGCAGTGCAGGGGACAGGGTCCGCACAGATACGCAGTATTTT.

This clonotype has more than one count but fewer than ten. This rearrangement joins TRBV7-9 to TRBJ1-4, with 7 bases fitting TRBD1. V lost 4 bases, J lost 3 bases, and 5 bases stayed unmatched. The CDR3 is 15 residues long. Germline-derived CDR1 and CDR2 are SEHNR and FQNEAQ (reference sequence). In nucleotides, the CDR3 is TGTGCCAGCAGCTCCTACAGGGGCTCTAATGAAAAACTGTTTTTT. Protein product: CASSSYRGSNEKLFF.

The V call is TRBV7-2, the J call TRBJ1-5; D might be TRBD1 (6 bases). The length of the CDR3 is 15 residues. Germline CDR1 and CDR2: SGHTA and FQGNSA. Trimming stripped 2 bases from V and 4 bases from J, with 12 bases between. DNA for the CDR3: TGTGCCAGCAGCTTAACCCAGGGGTTAAATCAGCCCCAGCATTTT. The encoded protein is CASSLTQGLNQPQHF.

The rearrangement joins TRBV13 to TRBJ2-5, with D possibly TRBD1 on 6 matching bases. Germline V gene data show CDR1 as PRHDT and CDR2 as FYEKMQ (reference sequence). Trimming stripped 3 bases from V and 2 bases from J, with 19 bases between. This CDR3 is built from 17 residues. The CDR3 DNA is TGTGCCAGCAGCTTTCTCCCGGACAGTGGGGCTCAAGAGACCCAGTACTTC. Protein: CASSFLPDSGAQETQYF. The whole variable domain, filled in from reference TRBV13 and TRBJ2-5, reads AAGVIQSPRHLIKEKRETATLKCYPIPRHDTVYWYQQGPGQDPQFLISFYEKMQSDKGSIPDRFSAQQFSDYHSELNMSSLELGDSALYFCASSFLPDSGAQETQYFGPGTRLLVL.

This clonotype was observed a few times. The V call is TRBV20-1, the J call TRBJ2-2; TRBD1 agrees at 8 bases. Germline V gene data show CDR1 as DFQATT and CDR2 as SNEGSKA (reference sequence). This CDR3 contains 16 residues. V shed 3 bases and J 0 bases; nucleotides not matched to a gene: 6. In DNA form, the CDR3 reads TGCAGTGCTAGGAATCCGGGACAGGCGAACACCGGGGAGCTGTTTTTT. This encodes CSARNPGQANTGELFF.

The chain uses TRBV28 and TRBJ2-1; D perhaps matches TRBD1 (6 bases). Germline V gene lookup returns CDR1 MDHEN and CDR2 SYDVKM. The CDR3 length is 14 residues. V was clipped by 5 bases and J by 8 bases, with 16 bases between them. CDR3 nucleotides: TGTGCCAGCAGTCCGGGGACACCCTCGGATGAGCAGTTCTTC. This gives the protein CASSPGTPSDEQFF.

This clonotype was seen a handful of times. The CDR3 bases are TGCAGCGTTTGGACAGGGACCTACGAGCAGTACTTC. This encodes CSVWTGTYEQYF. The gene calls are TRBV29-1 and TRBJ2-7; 8 bases are a match to TRBD1. The CDR3 has 12 residues. Germline CDR1 and CDR2: SQVTM and ANQGSEA. Trimming removed 5 bases from V and 2 bases from J; junction bases left unmatched: 2.

This clonotype was seen only once. The chain recombines TRBV28 with TRBJ2-7; D is possibly TRBD2 (6 bases). With 3 bases removed from V and 0 bases from J, the gap between germline ends came to 12 bases. The germline CDR1 and CDR2 sequences are MDHEN and SYDVKM. This CDR3 region has 15 residues. CDR3 region: CASSFAGRSSYEQYF. Written as DNA, the CDR3 is TGTGCCAGCAGTTTCGCGGGACGGAGCTCCTACGAGCAGTACTTC.

The rearrangement uses TRBV6-6 and TRBJ2-5; 10 bases are shared with TRBD1. This CDR3 is 16 amino acids long. Germline V gene lookup returns CDR1 MNHNY and CDR2 SVGAGI (reference sequence). The J segment lost 5 bases and the V segment lost 2 bases, leaving 8 bases of the junction unmatched. CDR3 region: CASSYGGQGGWETQYF. The CDR3 region has the DNA TGTGCCAGCAGTTACGGCGGACAGGGGGGGTGGGAGACCCAGTACTTC.

The chain has TRBV5-1 and TRBJ2-5; tentatively, D is TRBD2 (6 bases). Germline CDR1 is SGHRS and CDR2 is YFSETQ. Trimming took 2 bases from V and 4 from J, leaving 15 bases between them. The CDR3 totals 15 residues. CDR3 bases: TGCGCCAGCAGCTTCCCCGGGGGTGGGGGAGAGACCCAGTACTTC. As protein: CASSFPGGGGETQYF.

This clonotype was observed a handful of times. The chain joins TRBV5-1 to TRBJ1-2; D gene unclear. The V end was cut by 7 bases, the J end by 8 bases, with 15 bases between. This CDR3 is built from 12 residues. Looked up from germline, CDR1 is SGHRS and CDR2 is YFSETQ. The CDR3 is CASGSNSRGYTF. The CDR3 DNA reads TGCGCCAGCGGCAGTAACTCGAGGGGCTACACCTTC.